The source of this T cell receptor (beta chain) is a study of regulatory T cells in long-lasting Graves disease. This CDR3 has 16 residues. Germline V gene sequence: CDR1 SGHTA, CDR2 FQGNSA. V lost 5 bases, J lost 0 bases, and 14 bases lay in between. Time point: newly diagnosed GD, antithyroid drugs for less than 3 months. Following extraction of RNA from PBMCs, that RNA was used to make the TCR library. This clonotype was observed a handful of times. Library construction for TCR beta used iRepertoire HTBI primers and Arm-PCR of CDR3 regions. One entry per CDR3 protein, called by TCRdb with MiXCR from the multiplex PCR reads. This sample has hundreds of thousands of distinct CDR3 sequences, with about 15% found just once. These sequences were also reported in another study, on T cells in Graves' hyperthyroidism and ophthalmopathy. That source adds: The study left out patients who had uncontrolled infection, other autoimmune disease, pregnancy or lactation. Before onset, ophthalmopathy was predicted by the model a median around 6 months earlier.

This chain joins TRBV7-2 and TRBJ1-3; D unresolved. The clonotype originates from a woman in her twenties or thirties with Graves disease. Sample: peripheral blood mononuclear cells (PBMCs), taken at new diagnosis, from a patient treated with antithyroid drugs. DNA of the CDR3: TGTGCCAGCAGCCTTTCCAGGTGGAGCTCTGGAAACACCATATATTTT. Its translation: CASSLSRWSSGNTIYF.